A selection of T cell receptor beta chains follows, all from one sample in a study of early T cells in non-severe SARS-CoV-2 infection. In TCRdb, the 5' RACE reads were re-called with MiXCR into one record per CDR3 protein. The sample contains fewer than 100,000 distinct CDR3 sequences, about an eighth of which appear only once. The sequencing input was whole blood. These receptors came from an adult who was a healthcare worker with PCR-confirmed SARS-CoV-2 infection or an uninfected control (not recorded which). The CDR3 runs from the conserved cysteine through the conserved F or W. Each record gives: J gene, D gene, clone size, V gene, CDR3 protein, CDR3 DNA. D genes are given only for firm matches. Some rows have no size entry. The others give once, few or many, or a class for an expanded clone.

j_call: TRBJ1-1
d_call: -
clone_size: many
v_call: TRBV14
cdr3_aa: CASSQLDRYTEAFF
cdr3_nt: TGTGCCAGCAGCCAACTAGACAGGTACACTGAAGCTTTCTTT

j_call: TRBJ2-2
d_call: TRBD1
clone_size: few
v_call: TRBV19
cdr3_aa: CASTRLRGLELFF
cdr3_nt: TGTGCCAGTACTCGATTAAGGGGGCTGGAGCTGTTTTTT

j_call: TRBJ1-5
d_call: TRBD1
clone_size: few
v_call: TRBV20-1
cdr3_aa: CSAPTPGQGSRGPQHF
cdr3_nt: TGCAGTGCTCCAACCCCCGGACAGGGCTCTCGGGGGCCCCAGCATTTT

j_call: TRBJ1-3
d_call: TRBD1
clone_size: -
v_call: TRBV7-9
cdr3_aa: CASRGTASGNTIYF
cdr3_nt: TGTGCCAGCAGAGGGACAGCCTCTGGAAACACCATATATTTT

j_call: TRBJ2-4
d_call: -
clone_size: once
v_call: TRBV3-1
cdr3_aa: CARSQENGQCYF
cdr3_nt: TGTGCCAGGAGCCAAGAAAACGGCCAATGTTACTTC

j_call: TRBJ2-2
d_call: -
clone_size: -
v_call: TRBV28
cdr3_aa: CASSKEDTGELFF
cdr3_nt: TGTGCCAGTTCAAAGGAGGACACCGGGGAGCTGTTTTTT

j_call: TRBJ1-6
d_call: -
clone_size: few
v_call: TRBV30
cdr3_aa: CAWSRGTVNSPLHF
cdr3_nt: TGTGCCTGGAGTAGGGGGACGGTCAATTCACCCCTCCACTTT

j_call: TRBJ2-5
d_call: -
clone_size: many
v_call: TRBV20-1
cdr3_aa: CSARGGGATHKTQYF
cdr3_nt: TGCAGTGCTAGGGGAGGAGGGGCCACCCACAAGACCCAGTACTTC

j_call: TRBJ1-1
d_call: -
clone_size: -
v_call: TRBV28
cdr3_aa: CASSPLPEAFF
cdr3_nt: TGTGCCAGCAGTCCTCTCCCTGAAGCTTTCTTT

j_call: TRBJ2-1
d_call: TRBD2
clone_size: -
v_call: TRBV28
cdr3_aa: CASSFGGRSSYNEQFF
cdr3_nt: TGTGCCAGCAGTTTTGGCGGGAGGAGCTCCTACAATGAGCAGTTCTTC

j_call: TRBJ2-3
d_call: TRBD1
clone_size: few
v_call: TRBV5-5
cdr3_aa: CASNYETGVFTDTQYF
cdr3_nt: TGTGCCAGTAACTACGAGACAGGGGTATTCACAGATACGCAGTATTTT